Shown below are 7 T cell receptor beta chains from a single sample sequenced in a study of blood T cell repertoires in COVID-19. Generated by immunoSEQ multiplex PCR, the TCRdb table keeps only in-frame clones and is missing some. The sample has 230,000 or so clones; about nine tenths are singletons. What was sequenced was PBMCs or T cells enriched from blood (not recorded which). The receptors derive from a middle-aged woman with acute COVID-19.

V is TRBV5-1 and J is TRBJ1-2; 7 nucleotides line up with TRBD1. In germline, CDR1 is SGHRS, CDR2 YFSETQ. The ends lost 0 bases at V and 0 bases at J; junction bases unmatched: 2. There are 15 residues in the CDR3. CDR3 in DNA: TGCGCCAGCAGCTTGGGCGGGACAGCTAACTATGGCTACACCTTC. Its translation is CASSLGGTANYGYTF.

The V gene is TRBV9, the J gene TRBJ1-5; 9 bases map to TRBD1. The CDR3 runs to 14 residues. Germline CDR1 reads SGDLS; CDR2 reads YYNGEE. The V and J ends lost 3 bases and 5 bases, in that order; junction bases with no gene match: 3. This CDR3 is CASSAGQGDQPQHF. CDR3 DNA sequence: TGTGCCAGCAGCGCGGGACAGGGAGATCAGCCCCAGCATTTT.

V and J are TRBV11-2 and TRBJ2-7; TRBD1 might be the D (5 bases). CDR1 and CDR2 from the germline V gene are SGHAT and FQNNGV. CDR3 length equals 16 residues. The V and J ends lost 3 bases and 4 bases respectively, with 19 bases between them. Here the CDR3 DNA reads TGTGCCAGCAGCTTCTTTCAGGGAAGTGTGGCATACGAGCAGTACTTC. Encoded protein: CASSFFQGSVAYEQYF.

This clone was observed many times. Written as DNA, the CDR3 is TGCGCCAGCAGCTGGGGACAGGGTGAGGGTTCACCCCTCCACTTT. This codes for CASSWGQGEGSPLHF. The V gene is TRBV5-1, the J gene TRBJ1-6; 9 bases are shared with TRBD1. The CDR3 sequence is 15 residues long. The V and J ends lost 3 bases and 9 bases, in that order; junction bases with no gene match: 7. Germline CDR1 is SGHRS and CDR2 is YFSETQ.

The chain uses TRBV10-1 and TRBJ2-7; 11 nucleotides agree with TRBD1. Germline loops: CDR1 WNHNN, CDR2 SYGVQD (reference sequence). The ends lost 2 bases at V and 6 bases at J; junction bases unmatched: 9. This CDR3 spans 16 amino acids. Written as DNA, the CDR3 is TGCGCCAGCAGTGAGAGGGACAGGGGGGATCGAGGCGAGCAGTACTTC. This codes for CASSERDRGDRGEQYF.

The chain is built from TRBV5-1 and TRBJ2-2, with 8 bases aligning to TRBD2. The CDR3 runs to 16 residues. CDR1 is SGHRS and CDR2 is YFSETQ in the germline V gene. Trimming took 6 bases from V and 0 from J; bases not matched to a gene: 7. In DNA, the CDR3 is TGCGCCAGCATCCACGATAGCGGGGCGAACACCGGGGAGCTGTTTTTT. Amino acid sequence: CASIHDSGANTGELFF.

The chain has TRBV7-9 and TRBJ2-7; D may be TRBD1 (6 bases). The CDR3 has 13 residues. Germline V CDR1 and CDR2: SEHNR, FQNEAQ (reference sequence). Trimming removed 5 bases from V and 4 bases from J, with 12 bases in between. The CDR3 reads CASSLGQMYEQYV. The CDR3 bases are TGTGCCAGCAGCCTAGGACAGATGTACGAGCAGTACGTC.